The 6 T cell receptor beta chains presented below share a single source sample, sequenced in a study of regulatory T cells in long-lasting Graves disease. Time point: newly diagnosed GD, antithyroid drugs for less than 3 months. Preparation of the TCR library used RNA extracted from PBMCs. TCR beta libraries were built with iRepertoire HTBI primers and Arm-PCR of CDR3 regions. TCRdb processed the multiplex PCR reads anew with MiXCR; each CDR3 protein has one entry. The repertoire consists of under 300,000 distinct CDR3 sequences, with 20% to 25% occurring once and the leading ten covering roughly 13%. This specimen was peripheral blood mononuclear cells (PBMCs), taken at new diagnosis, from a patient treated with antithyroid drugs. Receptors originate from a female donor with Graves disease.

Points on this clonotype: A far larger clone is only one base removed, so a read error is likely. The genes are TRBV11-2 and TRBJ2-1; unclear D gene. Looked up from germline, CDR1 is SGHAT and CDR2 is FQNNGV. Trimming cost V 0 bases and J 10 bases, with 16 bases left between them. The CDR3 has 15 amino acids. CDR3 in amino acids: CASSLESVRTYEQFF. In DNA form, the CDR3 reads TGTGCCAGCAGCTTAGAATCCGTCAGGACCTACGAGCAGTTCTTC.

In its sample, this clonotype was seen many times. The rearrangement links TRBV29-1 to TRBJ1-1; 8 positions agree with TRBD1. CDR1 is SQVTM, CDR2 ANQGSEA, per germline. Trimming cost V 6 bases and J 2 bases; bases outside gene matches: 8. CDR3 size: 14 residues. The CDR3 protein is CSVYSGTGNTEAFF. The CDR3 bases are TGCAGCGTCTACTCCGGGACAGGAAACACTGAAGCTTTCTTT.

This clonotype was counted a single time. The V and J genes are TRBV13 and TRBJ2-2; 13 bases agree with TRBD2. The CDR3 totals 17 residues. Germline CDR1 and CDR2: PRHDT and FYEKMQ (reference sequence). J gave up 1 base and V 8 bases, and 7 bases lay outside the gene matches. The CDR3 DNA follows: TGTGCCAGCTATAGACTAGCGGGGGGTGAGAACACCGGGGAGCTGTTTTTT. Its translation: CASYRLAGGENTGELFF.

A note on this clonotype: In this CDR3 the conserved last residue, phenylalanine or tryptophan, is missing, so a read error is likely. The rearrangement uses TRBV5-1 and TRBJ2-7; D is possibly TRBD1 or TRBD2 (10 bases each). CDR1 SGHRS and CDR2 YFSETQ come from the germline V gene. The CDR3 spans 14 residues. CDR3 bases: TGCGCTAGCAGCGGGAGGGACAGGGGAGACGAGCAGTACCTC. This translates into CASSGRDRGDEQYL.

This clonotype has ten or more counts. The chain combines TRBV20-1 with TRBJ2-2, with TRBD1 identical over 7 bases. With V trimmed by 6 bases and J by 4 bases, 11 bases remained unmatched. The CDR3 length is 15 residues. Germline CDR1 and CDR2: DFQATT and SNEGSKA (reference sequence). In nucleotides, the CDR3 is TGCAGTGCCCCCCCGACAGGGCAGATCACCGGGGAGCTGTTTTTT. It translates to CSAPPTGQITGELFF.

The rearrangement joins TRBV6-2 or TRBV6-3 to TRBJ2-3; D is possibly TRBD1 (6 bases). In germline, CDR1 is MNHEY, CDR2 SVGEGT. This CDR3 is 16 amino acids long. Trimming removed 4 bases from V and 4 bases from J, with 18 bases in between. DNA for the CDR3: TGTGCCAGCAGTTCCTCGGCTGGGCAGGGGTCAGATACGCAGTATTTT. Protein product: CASSSSAGQGSDTQYF.